The T cell receptor (beta chain) described here comes from a study of response to subunit inactivated influenza vaccine. General study results and limits: The authors suggested that few new T cells are recruited per seasonal influenza vaccination.

V lost 6 bases and J 3 bases, leaving 17 bases between the germline ends. This CDR3 has 15 amino acids. CDR1 MDHEN and CDR2 SYDVKM come from the germline V gene. TCRdb re-analysed the RT-PCR reads in MiXCR, keeping a single row per CDR3 protein. Here the sample spans under 200,000 distinct CDR3 sequences, under 13% being singletons. As concerns this clonotype: Its antigen is as yet unknown.

V usage is TRBV28 and J usage is TRBJ2-5; maybe TRBD1 (6 bases). This specimen was non-naive T cells sorted from PBMCs, taken roughly 46 days after vaccination. This receptor was obtained from a man aged 50 to 59 who received an inactivated influenza vaccine. The CDR3 loop reads CASRSRGMMEETQYF. Written as DNA, the CDR3 is TGTGCCAGCAGAAGCAGGGGCATGATGGAAGAGACCCAGTACTTC. The full variable domain, in which reference TRBV28 and TRBJ2-5 provide the parts outside the CDR3, is DVKVTQSSRYLVKRTGEKVFLECVQDMDHENMFWYRQDPGLGLRLIYFSYDVKMKEKGDIPEGYSVSREKKERFSLILESASTNQTSMYLCASRSRGMMEETQYFGPGTRLLVL.